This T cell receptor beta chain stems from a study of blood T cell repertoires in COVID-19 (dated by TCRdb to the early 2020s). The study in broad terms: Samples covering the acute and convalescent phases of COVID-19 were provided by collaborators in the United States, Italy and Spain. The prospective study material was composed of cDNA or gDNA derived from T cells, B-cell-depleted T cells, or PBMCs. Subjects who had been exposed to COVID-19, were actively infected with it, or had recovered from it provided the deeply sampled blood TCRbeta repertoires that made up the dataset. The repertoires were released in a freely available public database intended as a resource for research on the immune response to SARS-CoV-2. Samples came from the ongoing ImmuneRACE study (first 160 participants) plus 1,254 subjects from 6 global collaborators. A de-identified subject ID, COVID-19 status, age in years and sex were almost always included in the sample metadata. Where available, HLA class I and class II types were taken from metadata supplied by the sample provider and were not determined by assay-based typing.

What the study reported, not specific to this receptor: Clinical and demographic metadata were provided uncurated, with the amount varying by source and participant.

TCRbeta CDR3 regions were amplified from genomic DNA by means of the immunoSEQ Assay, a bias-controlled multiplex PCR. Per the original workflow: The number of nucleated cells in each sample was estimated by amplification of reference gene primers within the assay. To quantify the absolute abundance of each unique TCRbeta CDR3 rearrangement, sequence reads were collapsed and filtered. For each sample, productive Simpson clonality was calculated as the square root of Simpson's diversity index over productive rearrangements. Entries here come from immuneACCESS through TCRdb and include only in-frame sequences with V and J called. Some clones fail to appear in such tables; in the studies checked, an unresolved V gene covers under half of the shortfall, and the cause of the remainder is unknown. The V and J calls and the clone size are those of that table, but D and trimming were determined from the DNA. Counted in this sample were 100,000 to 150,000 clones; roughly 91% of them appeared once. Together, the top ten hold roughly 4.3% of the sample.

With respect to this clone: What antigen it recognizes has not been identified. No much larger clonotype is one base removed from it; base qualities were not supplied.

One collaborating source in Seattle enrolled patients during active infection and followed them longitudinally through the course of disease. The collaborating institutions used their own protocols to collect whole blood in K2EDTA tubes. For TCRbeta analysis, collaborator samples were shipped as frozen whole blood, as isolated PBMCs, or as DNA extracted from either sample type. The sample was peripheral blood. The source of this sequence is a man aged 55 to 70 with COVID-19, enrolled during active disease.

CDR3 reads: CASSGEVVGANTIYF. The DNA sequence reads TGTGCCAGCAGCGGGGAGGTGGTAGGGGCGAACACCATATATTTT. The rearranged chain carries TRBV9 and TRBJ1-3; matching of 5 bases hints at TRBD1 as the D gene. V is shortened by 3 bases, J by 7 bases, and the region joining them spans 17 bases. The CDR3 has 15 amino acids, counting the end cysteine and phenylalanine. The kept DNA is CDR3 alone, 45 bases in frame from the first base. CDR1 and CDR2 were assigned from the germline V gene as SGDLS and YYNGEE.